This T cell receptor (beta chain) was profiled in a study of blood T cell repertoires in COVID-19. On the study more broadly: There were acute and convalescent COVID-19 samples, and they came from the United States, Italy and Spain. In each case, the material was cDNA or gDNA derived from T cells, B-cell-depleted T cells, or PBMCs.

Authors' methods: Amplification of reference gene primers was used by the study to estimate nucleated cell counts. Produced via immunoSEQ multiplex PCR; TCRdb's table is partial and in-frame only. V, J and clone size are taken as reported in that table, and D and trimming were inferred from the DNA itself. The sample carries roughly 150,000 clones, around 86% recorded once. V lost 0 bases, J lost 0 bases, and 15 bases lay in between. The CDR3 contains 18 residues. Germline lookup yields CDR1 MGHRA and CDR2 YSYEKL. The rearrangement joins TRBV4-1 to TRBJ1-3, with a possible D match to TRBD1 (6 bases). Sample: peripheral blood. This TCR was recovered from a man aged 65 to 85 who had recovered from COVID-19. The CDR3 is CASSQDGGGLLSGNTIYF. In DNA, the CDR3 is TGCGCCAGCAGCCAAGATGGGGGGGGGCTCCTCTCTGGAAACACCATATATTTT.